These 22 T cell receptor beta chains were all obtained from the same sample, sequenced in a study of neurological immune-mediated disorders. One entry per CDR3 protein results from TCRdb running MiXCR on the 5' RACE reads. The sample includes tens of thousands of distinct CDR3 sequences, roughly 4.9% of them seen just once. The sample consisted of PBMCs. The origin of the receptors is a human donor with multiple sclerosis. The donor label of this sample is uncertain.

The sample holds many counts of this clonotype. This chain joins TRBV20-1 and TRBJ1-4, with D hard to call. In germline, CDR1 is DFQATT, CDR2 SNEGSKA (reference sequence). Trimming took 0 bases from V and 0 from J, leaving 11 bases between them. The CDR3 is made up of 16 amino acids. CDR3 in DNA: TGCAGTGCTAGAGACCCGTCGGCGGCAACTAATGAAAAACTGTTTTTT. Encoded protein: CSARDPSAATNEKLFF.

In its sample, this clonotype was seen many times. The chain uses TRBV20-1 and TRBJ1-5, with D perhaps TRBD1 (5 bases). The germline gives CDR1 DFQATT, CDR2 SNEGSKA (reference sequence). The V end lost 0 bases, the J end lost 11 bases, and 14 bases lay between the germline ends. CDR3 length: 13 amino acids. CDR3: CSARDSGAGAQHF. The CDR3 DNA reads TGCAGTGCTAGAGATTCCGGGGCCGGAGCCCAGCATTTT.

This clonotype was observed at least ten times. The gene calls are TRBV4-1 and TRBJ1-3; D call uncertain. The CDR3 is made up of 12 amino acids. CDR1 and CDR2 (germline): MGHRA, YSYEKL. Trimming took off 6 bases at V and 2 bases at J, with 5 bases between the two ends. The CDR3: CASRSPGNTIYF. DNA of the CDR3: TGCGCCAGCAGGAGTCCTGGAAACACCATATATTTT.

This clonotype was observed many times. The chain recombines TRBV5-1 with TRBJ2-3, with D uncertain. This CDR3 is built from 13 residues. Germline V gene sequence: CDR1 SGHRS, CDR2 YFSETQ. Deletions cut 3 bases from V and 3 bases from J, with 8 bases between. The CDR3 protein is CASSYEPTDTQYF. DNA for the CDR3: TGCGCCAGCAGCTACGAACCGACAGATACGCAGTATTTT.

This clonotype was found many times. In DNA form, the CDR3 reads TGTGCCAGCAGCCAGATGACAGGGGTATCCTACGAGCAGTACTTC. Translation: CASSQMTGVSYEQYF. The V call is TRBV6-5, the J call TRBJ2-7, with 8 positions matching TRBD1. There are 15 residues in the CDR3. Losses at the gene ends were 6 bases for V and 1 base for J; bases not matched to a gene: 8. The germline CDR1 and CDR2 sequences are MNHEY and SVGAGI.

This clonotype has at least ten counts. The chain is built from TRBV5-1 and TRBJ1-5; D gene unclear. With 0 bases removed from V and 4 bases from J, the gap between germline ends came to 11 bases. CDR1 and CDR2 from the germline V gene are SGHRS and YFSETQ. The CDR3 is 15 residues long. This chain's CDR3 is CASSLEPGGNQPQHF. CDR3 sequence (DNA): TGCGCCAGCAGCTTGGAACCAGGCGGGAATCAGCCCCAGCATTTT.

This chain uses TRBV5-1 with TRBJ1-5; unclear D gene. The CDR3 has 11 residues. Germline V gives CDR1 SGHRS, CDR2 YFSETQ. V dropped 9 bases and J dropped 9 bases, with 13 bases sitting between them. CDR3 protein: CATSPRGPQHF. CDR3 nucleotides: TGCGCCACCTCCCCGCGGGGGCCCCAGCATTTT.

The sample holds many counts of this clonotype. This chain connects TRBV20-1 to TRBJ2-1; 12 bases map to TRBD2. V gave up 5 bases and J gave up 5 bases; unmatched junction bases: 10. The CDR3 sequence is 16 residues long. Germline CDR1 reads DFQATT; CDR2 reads SNEGSKA (reference sequence). The CDR3 DNA reads as TGCAGTGCTCCTTCCCTAGCGGGGGGGCCCCACAATGAGCAGTTCTTC. Its protein is CSAPSLAGGPHNEQFF.

This clonotype was recorded at least ten times. This chain connects TRBV3-1 to TRBJ2-1; perhaps TRBD2 as D (5 bases). CDR3 length: 13 amino acids. Germline assignment: CDR1 LGHDT and CDR2 YNNKEL (reference sequence). Trimming removed 5 bases from V and 9 bases from J, with 14 bases in between. CDR3 in amino acids: CASSKSTGFEQFF. DNA for the CDR3: TGTGCCAGCAGCAAGAGTACGGGGTTTGAGCAGTTCTTC.

This clonotype was detected many times. The J gene is TRBJ2-1, the V gene TRBV24-1; D gene uncertain. Germline V CDR1 and CDR2: KGHDR, SFDVKD. This CDR3 comprises 12 residues. The V end was cut by 0 bases, the J end by 15 bases, with 11 bases between. Written as DNA, the CDR3 is TGTGCCACCAGTGATTTGAGTTGGGTGTGGTTCTTC. Amino acids: CATSDLSWVWFF.

The table lists this clonotype with many counts. J is TRBJ1-4 and V is TRBV29-1; D uncertain. The CDR3 is 13 residues long. The germline V gene encodes CDR1 SQVTM and CDR2 ANQGSEA. The V end lost 2 bases, the J end lost 7 bases, and 11 bases lay between the germline ends. As DNA, the CDR3 is TGCAGCGTTGAAAAGGGATTGGGTGAAAAACTGTTTTTT. It specifies CSVEKGLGEKLFF.

This clonotype was recorded at least ten times. This chain joins TRBV5-1 and TRBJ2-3; possible D gene TRBD1, 6 bases. The CDR3 covers 14 residues. V lost 7 bases and J lost 7, with 19 bases in between. CDR1 and CDR2 (germline): SGHRS, YFSETQ. CDR3 sequence reads: CASSKGDPPYTQYF. The CDR3, as DNA: TGCGCCAGCTCTAAGGGGGACCCGCCCTATACGCAGTATTTT.

The genes are TRBV29-1 and TRBJ2-7; 9 bases map to TRBD1. Germline CDR1 SQVTM, CDR2 ANQGSEA. The CDR3 is 13 residues long. The trim removed 7 bases at V and 7 bases at J, leaving 11 bases unmatched. This CDR3 reads CSARGQGDWEQYF. Here the CDR3 DNA reads TGCAGCGCGCGGGGACAGGGTGATTGGGAGCAGTACTTC.

This clonotype is medium-sized. V and J are TRBV10-3 and TRBJ1-2; D is unclear. CDR1 is ENHRY and CDR2 is SYGVKD in the germline V gene. CDR3 length equals 13 residues. The germline V and J ends were trimmed by 7 bases and 4 bases, with 13 bases remaining between them. CDR3 DNA sequence: TGTGCCATCACCTCATCGCCTTCCTATGGCTACACCTTC. Translation: CAITSSPSYGYTF.

This clonotype was counted at least ten times. The chain couples TRBV24-1 to TRBJ2-3; 11 bases align to TRBD2. The CDR3 is made up of 16 amino acids. The germline V gene encodes CDR1 KGHDR and CDR2 SFDVKD. Losses at the gene ends were 1 base for V and 6 bases for J; bases not matched to a gene: 5. The CDR3, as DNA: TGTGCCACCAGTGATTTATTAGCGGGGGGGCCCGATACGCAGTATTTT. Translating it yields CATSDLLAGGPDTQYF.

This clonotype was seen at least ten times. The V call is TRBV27, the J call TRBJ2-2; D call uncertain. V shed 2 bases and J shed 4 bases, with 8 bases lying between them. Germline values: CDR1 MNHEY, CDR2 SMNVEV (reference sequence). The CDR3 loop spans 14 amino acids. The CDR3 is CASSLALPTGELFF. The CDR3 bases are TGTGCCAGCAGTTTAGCGCTACCCACCGGGGAGCTGTTTTTT.

This clonotype was recorded many times. The V and J genes are TRBV5-6 and TRBJ1-2; D gene ambiguous. The length of the CDR3 is 13 residues. The V and J ends lost 5 bases and 4 bases respectively, with 12 bases between them. Per the germline V gene, CDR1 is SGHDT and CDR2 is YYEEEE. CDR3 sequence: CASSRLPGYGYTF. The CDR3 coding sequence is TGTGCCAGCAGTCGACTACCGGGCTATGGCTACACCTTC.

There are many counts of this clonotype. The chain links TRBV6-6 to TRBJ1-5, with a possible D match to TRBD1 (5 bases). Trimming removed 8 bases at V and 3 bases at J, with 29 bases between. CDR1 MNHNY and CDR2 SVGAGI come from the germline V gene (reference sequence). This CDR3 has 19 amino acids. The CDR3 loop is CASRSLAGRRVGINQPQHF. DNA of the CDR3: TGTGCCAGCCGCTCCCTAGCAGGGAGGCGTGTAGGAATCAATCAGCCCCAGCATTTT.

At least ten counts were recorded for this clonotype. This chain links TRBV5-1 with TRBJ2-2, with D possibly being TRBD2 (5 bases). The CDR3 consists of 16 residues. Germline V gene sequence: CDR1 SGHRS, CDR2 YFSETQ. Trimming left V 1 base short and J 0 bases short, with 10 bases between. CDR3 sequence (DNA): TGCGCCAGCAGCTTGTACGGACTTACGAACACCGGGGAGCTGTTTTTT. Its protein is CASSLYGLTNTGELFF. Using reference TRBV5-1 and TRBJ2-2 for the parts outside the CDR3, the full variable domain is KAGVTQTPRYLIKTRGQQVTLSCSPISGHRSVSWYQQTPGQGLQFLFEYFSETQRNKGNFPGRFSGRQFSNSRSEMNVSTLELGDSALYLCASSLYGLTNTGELFFGEGSRLTVL.

In its sample, this clonotype was seen many times. The rearrangement uses TRBV20-1 and TRBJ1-5; no firm D call. Trimming took 2 bases from V and 10 from J, leaving 18 bases between them. Germline loops: CDR1 DFQATT, CDR2 SNEGSKA (reference sequence). There are 14 residues in the CDR3. DNA of the CDR3: TGCAGTGCTAGACAAGGAACGAGCTTCGATCCCCAGCATTTT. This sequence encodes CSARQGTSFDPQHF.

About this clonotype itself: Germline and junction disagree at one end, which may indicate a read error. CDR3: CASSLGQTGANTEAFF. For the CDR3, the DNA is TGTGCAAGCAGCTTAGGCCAGACAGGGGCCAACACTGAAGCTTTCTTT. J is TRBJ1-1 and V is TRBV7-6, with 8 bases fitting TRBD1. The germline V gene encodes CDR1 SGHVS and CDR2 FNYEAQ. The CDR3 extends over 16 amino acids.

This chain connects TRBV20-1 to TRBJ1-4; D possibly corresponds to TRBD1 (5 bases). This CDR3 contains 13 residues. Germline V gene lookup returns CDR1 DFQATT and CDR2 SNEGSKA (reference sequence). V shed 2 bases and J shed 8 bases, with 12 bases lying between them. The CDR3 is CSARPSEGEKLFF. The CDR3 nucleotides read TGCAGTGCTAGACCATCTGAGGGGGAAAAACTGTTTTTT.